These 5 T cell receptor beta chains were sequenced from one sample in a study of PD-1 blockade in classical Hodgkin lymphoma. The protocol was immunoSEQ multiplex PCR, while the TCRdb copy is restricted to in-frame clones and leaves out a portion. The sample holds roughly 61,000 clones, roughly nine tenths seen once. Autologous stem cell transplantation was followed by relapse in every patient, and brentuximab vedotin exposure varied. Sequencing was performed on peripheral blood mononuclear cells (PBMCs), taken at baseline. The origin of the receptors is a human donor with classical Hodgkin lymphoma.

This chain joins TRBV7-9 and TRBJ1-6; D uncertain. The CDR3 is 13 amino acids. Germline CDR1 and CDR2: SEHNR and FQNEAQ (reference sequence). V lost 3 bases, J lost 9 bases, and 9 bases lay in between. CDR3 DNA: TGTGCCAGCAGCTTTTACGACATTTCACCCCTCCACTTT. Amino acid sequence: CASSFYDISPLHF.

For the CDR3, the DNA is TGCGCCAGCAGCGCCGAACCGGGACTCTCTGAAGCTTTCTTT. Translation: CASSAEPGLSEAFF. The chain links TRBV5-1 to TRBJ1-1, with D possibly TRBD1 on 5 matching bases. Trimming shortened V by 4 bases and J by 6 bases, and 16 bases separated the two germline ends. This CDR3 has 14 amino acids. CDR1 and CDR2 from the germline V gene are SGHRS and YFSETQ.

The V gene is TRBV11-2, the J gene TRBJ1-5; 7 bases are shared with TRBD1. Trimming removed 5 bases from V and 4 bases from J; junction bases left unmatched: 8. Germline CDR1 reads SGHAT; CDR2 reads FQNNGV. CDR3 length: 15 residues. CDR3 amino acids: CASSEGAMRNQPQHF. The CDR3 DNA reads TGTGCCAGCAGCGAGGGGGCGATGAGGAATCAGCCCCAGCATTTT. The entire variable domain, with the rest obtained from reference TRBV11-2 and TRBJ1-5, is as follows: EAGVAQSPRYKIIEKRQSVAFWCNPISGHATLYWYQQILGQGPKLLIQFQNNGVVDDSQLPKDRFSAERLKGVDSTLKIQPAKLEDSAVYLCASSEGAMRNQPQHFGDGTRLSIL.

J is TRBJ1-2 and V is TRBV29-1; D uncertain. Germline V lookup: CDR1 SQVTM, CDR2 ANQGSEA. The length of the CDR3 is 10 residues. Trimming pared 6 bases from V and 5 bases from J, leaving 7 bases between. The CDR3 sequence: CSVLDYGYTF. CDR3 coding DNA: TGCAGCGTCCTAGATTATGGCTACACCTTC.

The rearrangement joins TRBV19 to TRBJ1-1, with D possibly being TRBD1 (6 bases). The CDR3 loop spans 15 amino acids. In germline, CDR1 is LNHDA, CDR2 SQIVND (reference sequence). V was shortened by 5 bases and J by 0 bases, with 13 bases between the two germline ends. Here the CDR3 reads CASSPQQGVNTEAFF. In DNA, the CDR3 is TGTGCCAGTAGTCCGCAACAGGGAGTGAACACTGAAGCTTTCTTT. Complete variable domain (other parts from reference TRBV19 and TRBJ1-1): DGGITQSPKYLFRKEGQNVTLSCEQNLNHDAMYWYRQDPGQGLRLIYYSQIVNDFQKGDIAEGYSVSREKKESFPLTVTSAQKNPTAFYLCASSPQQGVNTEAFFGQGTRLTVV.